This T cell receptor beta chain was sequenced during a study of T cell responses to AZD1222 COVID-19 vaccine. Libraries were prepared by immunoSEQ multiplex PCR; TCRdb keeps only in-frame clonotypes and omits some of them. The sample yields fewer than 200,000 clones, around 92% seen once. This TCR derives from an adult in good health. The sequencing used peripheral blood, collected on day 0 of AZD1222 vaccination.

The CDR3 nucleotides are TGTGCCAGCAGTCCGTTAGCGGGGGGAACCTACAATGAGCAGTTCTTC. This codes for CASSPLAGGTYNEQFF. The chain links TRBV6-6 to TRBJ2-1; 10 nucleotides align to TRBD2. CDR3 size: 16 residues. The V gene's germline CDR1 is MNHNY and CDR2 SVGAGI (reference sequence). The V and J ends lost 5 bases and 2 bases, in that order; junction bases with no gene match: 6.